The clone carrying this TCR beta chain showed up just a few times. Its antigen is unknown. Trimming shortened V by 5 bases and J by 8 bases, and 15 bases separated the two germline ends. CDR1 is SGHTA, CDR2 FQGTGA, per germline. This CDR3 has 14 amino acids. Regarding time point: week 5, during vaccination. What each vaccine dose contained was 300 ug of mutant IDH1 20-mer peptide, accompanied by topical imiquimod. Clones were sequenced by immunoSEQ multiplex PCR, and TCRdb holds only the in-frame ones, with some missing. The sample contains 45,000 to 65,000 clones, 82% of which appear only once. The sample originates from a study of a mutant IDH1 vaccine in newly diagnosed glioma. Study as a whole: With temozolomide cycles, or 4-6 weeks after radiotherapy alone, vaccination was started. Earlier care involved radiotherapy, temozolomide, or both, and the majority received both. Study-wide findings and caveats: Changes to the top peripheral T cell clonotypes appeared unrelated to pseudoprogression.

The chain employs TRBV7-3 and TRBJ1-4; D is possibly TRBD1 (5 bases). This receptor was obtained from a woman younger than 35 with glioma. Some clones in this sample may be carry-over from other donors' samples. The sample in question was PBMCs, obtained from a glioma patient whose treatment included an IDH1 peptide vaccine. CDR3 sequence reads: CASSPYTGREKLFF. In DNA form, the CDR3 reads TGTGCCAGCAGCCCCTACACGGGGCGGGAAAAACTGTTTTTT. Full variable domain (outside the CDR3, taken from reference TRBV7-3 and TRBJ1-4): GAGVSQTPSNKVTEKGKYVELRCDPISGHTALYWYRQSLGQGPEFLIYFQGTGAADDSGLPNDRFFAVRPEGSVSTLKIQRTERGDSAVYLCASSPYTGREKLFFGSGTQLSVL.